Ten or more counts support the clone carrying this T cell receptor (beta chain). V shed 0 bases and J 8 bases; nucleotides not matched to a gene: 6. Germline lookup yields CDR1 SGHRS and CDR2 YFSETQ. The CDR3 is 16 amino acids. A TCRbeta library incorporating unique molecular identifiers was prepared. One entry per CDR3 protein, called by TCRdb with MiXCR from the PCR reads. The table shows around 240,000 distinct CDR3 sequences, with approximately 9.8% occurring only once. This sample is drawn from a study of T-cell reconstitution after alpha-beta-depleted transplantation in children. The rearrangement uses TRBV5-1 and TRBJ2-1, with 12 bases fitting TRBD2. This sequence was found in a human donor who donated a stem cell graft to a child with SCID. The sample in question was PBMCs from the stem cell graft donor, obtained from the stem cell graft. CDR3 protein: CASSLATSGGPYEQFF. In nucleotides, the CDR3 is TGCGCCAGCAGCTTGGCCACTAGCGGGGGGCCCTATGAGCAGTTCTTC. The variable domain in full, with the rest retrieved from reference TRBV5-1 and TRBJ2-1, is KAGVTQTPRYLIKTRGQQVTLSCSPISGHRSVSWYQQTPGQGLQFLFEYFSETQRNKGNFPGRFSGRQFSNSRSEMNVSTLELGDSALYLCASSLATSGGPYEQFFGPGTRLTVL.